These 3 T cell receptor beta chains came from one sample sequenced in a study of control samples from healthy donors and cancer patients. Measured with immunoSEQ multiplex PCR; TCRdb has only the in-frame clones, and not every one. Counted here are approximately 140,000 clones, roughly 90% occurring once; the ten biggest clones make up roughly 8%. The specimen was PBMCs. The receptor set was obtained from a man between 50 and 59 years old with head and neck cancer.

V is TRBV18 and J is TRBJ1-1; D gene ambiguous. Trimming cost V 5 bases and J 0 bases, with 4 bases left between them. CDR3 size: 12 residues. Per the germline V gene, CDR1 is KGHSH and CDR2 is LQKENI. CDR3 bases: TGTGCCAGCTCAGCTCTGAACACTGAAGCTTTCTTT. Its translation is CASSALNTEAFF.

This clone was recorded once. CDR3 in amino acids: CASSSEFYGYTF. The CDR3 DNA sequence: TGTGCCAGCAGTTCCGAATTCTATGGCTACACCTTC. The gene calls are TRBV28 and TRBJ1-2; D not resolved. The CDR3 extends over 12 amino acids. Germline V gene lookup returns CDR1 MDHEN and CDR2 SYDVKM. Trimming took 4 bases from V and 4 from J, leaving 7 bases between them.

This chain joins TRBV6-5 and TRBJ2-3; no clear D. This CDR3 is built from 14 residues. Between the trimmed V and J ends, which lost 5 bases and 1 base, there was a span of 10 bases. Germline V gene data show CDR1 as MNHEY and CDR2 as SVGAGI. As DNA, the CDR3 is TGTGCCAGCAGTACCTCGGCAGGCACAGATACGCAGTATTTT. Translated, it gives CASSTSAGTDTQYF.